The 17 T cell receptor beta chains below all came from one sample that was sequenced in a study of T cells in localized non-small cell lung cancer (dated by TCRdb to about 2020). Library method: the immunoSEQ multiplex PCR assay. TCRdb carries this immuneACCESS record with in-frame sequences only. Its versions omit some clonotypes, under half of them owing to an unresolved V gene in the studies checked, with the rest unexplained. This sample holds approximately 47,000 clones; about 88% were observed only once. The top ten clones comprise 2.5% of the sample. The starting material was PBMCs, obtained before any cancer treatment. The source is a man aged 35-75 years with stage II lung adenocarcinoma.

This chain uses TRBV6-1 with TRBJ2-7, with TRBD1 matching 9 bases. Germline CDR1 reads MNHNS; CDR2 reads SASEGT. The V and J ends lost 6 bases and 4 bases, in that order; junction bases with no gene match: 4. The CDR3 is 13 amino acids. The CDR3 spells CASSSTGGYEQYF. The CDR3 coding sequence is TGTGCCAGCAGCTCGACAGGGGGGTACGAGCAGTACTTC.

The chain carries TRBV4-1 and TRBJ2-7; D perhaps matches TRBD1 (5 bases). The V end lost 1 base, the J end lost 6 bases, and 19 bases lay between the germline ends. CDR1 is MGHRA and CDR2 is YSYEKL in the germline V gene. This CDR3 is built from 16 residues. CDR3 bases: TGCGCCAGCAGCCAAGGTGGGCAGGGCCCGGTCGGCGAGCAGTACTTC. Translation: CASSQGGQGPVGEQYF.

The chain links TRBV5-8 to TRBJ2-5, with a weak D call TRBD1 (6 bases). The CDR3 runs 15 residues. V gave up 4 bases and J gave up 1 base, with 14 bases separating them. Looked up from germline, CDR1 is SGHTS and CDR2 is YDEGEE. CDR3 sequence: CASSPRGSGQETQYF. DNA for the CDR3: TGTGCCAGCAGCCCGAGGGGGAGCGGCCAAGAGACCCAGTACTTC.

This rearrangement joins TRBV19 to TRBJ2-1; D is unresolved. CDR1 LNHDA and CDR2 SQIVND come from the germline V gene (reference sequence). V lost 3 bases and J 6 bases, leaving 9 bases between the germline ends. This CDR3 is built from 13 residues. Here the CDR3 DNA reads TGTGCCAGTAGTATCAAGGTCGGCAATGAGCAGTTCTTC. The encoded protein is CASSIKVGNEQFF. Variable domain in full (rest from reference TRBV19 and TRBJ2-1): DGGITQSPKYLFRKEGQNVTLSCEQNLNHDAMYWYRQDPGQGLRLIYYSQIVNDFQKGDIAEGYSVSREKKESFPLTVTSAQKNPTAFYLCASSIKVGNEQFFGPGTRLTVL.

This chain links TRBV9 with TRBJ2-5; maybe TRBD2 (6 bases). The V end lost 4 bases, the J end lost 4 bases, and 14 bases lay between the germline ends. The germline V gene encodes CDR1 SGDLS and CDR2 YYNGEE. This CDR3 is 14 amino acids long. Written as DNA, the CDR3 is TGTGCCAGCAGCCTTCGGGGGAGCCGAGAGACCCAGTACTTC. Translating it yields CASSLRGSRETQYF. Based on the CDR3 plus reference TRBV9 and TRBJ2-5, the full variable domain is DSGVTQTPKHLITATGQRVTLRCSPRSGDLSVYWYQQSLDQGLQFLIQYYNGEERAKGNILERFSAQQFPDLHSELNLSSLELGDSALYFCASSLRGSRETQYFGPGTRLLVL.

This clone was recorded only once. The chain has TRBV4-1 and TRBJ1-2; D gene unclear. Per the germline V gene, CDR1 is MGHRA and CDR2 is YSYEKL. V lost 4 bases, J lost 7 bases, and 13 bases lay in between. CDR3 length: 13 amino acids. The CDR3 DNA follows: TGCGCCAGCAGCCCCGACCTCTCGGGTGGCTACACCTTC. Translated: CASSPDLSGGYTF.

The V gene is TRBV18, the J gene TRBJ2-7; D might be TRBD2 (5 bases). CDR3 length: 16 amino acids. V lost 5 bases, J lost 4 bases, and 21 bases lay in between. CDR1 and CDR2 (germline): KGHSH, LQKENI. The CDR3 nucleotides are TGTGCCAGCTCATCTCTAGCCCCGAACCTGGATTACGAGCAGTACGTC. It is translated as CASSSLAPNLDYEQYV.

The chain carries TRBV5-1 and TRBJ1-2; D might be TRBD1 (6 bases). This CDR3 has 13 residues. Trimming took off 3 bases at V and 4 bases at J, with 10 bases between the two ends. The germline gives CDR1 SGHRS, CDR2 YFSETQ. This chain's CDR3 is CASSYGTPYGYTF. DNA of the CDR3: TGCGCCAGCAGCTACGGGACACCCTATGGCTACACCTTC.

The chain uses TRBV5-6 and TRBJ1-5; D is ambiguous. V lost 2 bases and J lost 3, with 9 bases in between. Germline V gene lookup returns CDR1 SGHDT and CDR2 YYEEEE. This CDR3 comprises 14 residues. CDR3 residues: CASSLGSHNQPQHF. In nucleotides, the CDR3 is TGTGCCAGCAGCTTAGGGTCCCACAATCAGCCCCAGCATTTT.

The chain has TRBV29-1 and TRBJ1-2; the match to TRBD1 covers 8 bases. The CDR3 loop spans 14 amino acids. The junction had 6 bases not matched to a gene; V was cut back by 3 bases and J by 3 bases. Germline loops: CDR1 SQVTM, CDR2 ANQGSEA. The chain's CDR3 is CSVEDRARDYGYTF. The CDR3, as DNA: TGCAGCGTTGAGGACAGGGCCAGGGACTATGGCTACACCTTC.

The sample holds one count of this clone. The chain has TRBV11-2 and TRBJ1-1; D is uncertain. V was pared by 3 bases and J by 1 base, with 6 bases between. Germline V gives CDR1 SGHAT, CDR2 FQNNGV. This CDR3 is built from 13 residues. Written as DNA, the CDR3 is TGTGCCAGCAGCTTTTCAGGGAACACTGAAGCTTTCTTT. This translates into CASSFSGNTEAFF.

The CDR3, as DNA: TGTGCTAGTGGTTTGGTTGATTTGACCCCAAATTCACCCCTCCACTTT. It is translated as CASGLVDLTPNSPLHF. The V and J genes are TRBV12-5 and TRBJ1-6; D unresolved. CDR1 is LGHNT and CDR2 is FRNRAP in the germline V gene. The CDR3 covers 16 residues. Trimming took off 0 bases at V and 7 bases at J, with 13 bases between the two ends.

V and J are TRBV7-2 and TRBJ1-2; 9 nucleotides align to TRBD1. The CDR3 consists of 14 residues. Germline V gene data show CDR1 as SGHTA and CDR2 as FQGNSA. Trimming cost V 6 bases and J 5 bases; bases outside gene matches: 7. The CDR3 sequence is CASSFGQGRYGYTF. CDR3 in DNA: TGTGCCAGCAGTTTCGGACAGGGGAGGTATGGCTACACCTTC. Drawing the rest from reference TRBV7-2 and TRBJ1-2, the complete variable domain is GAGVSQSPSNKVTEKGKDVELRCDPISGHTALYWYRQSLGQGLEFLIYFQGNSAPDKSGLPSDRFSAERTGGSVSTLTIQRTQQEDSAVYLCASSFGQGRYGYTFGSGTRLTVV.

The chain uses TRBV10-3 and TRBJ2-1; D might be TRBD1 or TRBD2, each matching 6 bases. The V gene lost 10 bases and the J gene lost 4 bases, with 14 bases spanning the gap. CDR3 length equals 13 residues. Germline V lookup: CDR1 ENHRY, CDR2 SYGVKD. The CDR3 is CATEEGGYNEQFF. CDR3 sequence (DNA): TGTGCCACCGAGGAGGGGGGTTACAATGAGCAGTTCTTC.

The chain joins TRBV19 to TRBJ1-3; 7 bases agree with TRBD1. Germline V lookup: CDR1 LNHDA, CDR2 SQIVND (reference sequence). V shed 5 bases and J 4 bases; nucleotides not matched to a gene: 11. The CDR3 consists of 16 residues. CDR3 in amino acids: CASSRRQGGNGNTIYF. CDR3 coding DNA: TGTGCCAGTAGTCGACGTCAGGGGGGCAACGGAAACACCATATATTTT.

The chain is built from TRBV7-9 and TRBJ1-2; TRBD1 matches at 8 bases. The CDR3 loop spans 15 amino acids. The V gene end was trimmed by 5 bases and the J gene end by 1 base; junction bases not matched to a gene: 6. Germline V gene lookup returns CDR1 SEHNR and CDR2 FQNEAQ (reference sequence). Written as DNA, the CDR3 is TGTGCCAGCAGCCGCGGGACAGGCGTTAACTATGGCTACACCTTC. Its translation: CASSRGTGVNYGYTF.

This clone was seen a few times. The chain joins TRBV6-1 to TRBJ2-2; TRBD2 matches 7 bases. The germline V gene has CDR1 MNHNS and CDR2 SASEGT. Germline trimming cut 6 bases from V and 6 bases from J; bases unmatched to any gene: 7. This CDR3 is 14 amino acids long. The CDR3 bases are TGTGCCAGCAGCCTAAGCGGGGAGGCCGGGGAGCTGTTTTTT. Protein product: CASSLSGEAGELFF.